These 5 T cell receptor beta chains share one sample of origin, sequenced in a study of T cell changes during pregnancy in multiple sclerosis. Assay: immunoSEQ multiplex PCR; the TCRdb copy retains only in-frame clones and omits some. The sample has approximately 37,000 clones, 89% seen once. Material: CD4+ T cells from peripheral blood mononuclear cells, obtained in the first trimester of pregnancy. These receptors were collected from a female donor with multiple sclerosis, enrolled in a pregnancy study.

CDR3 bases: TGTGCCAGTAGTACCGGAGGGGCTGGGGCCAACGTCCTGACTTTC. This codes for CASSTGGAGANVLTF. The chain links TRBV19 to TRBJ2-6, with D possibly matching TRBD2 (6 bases). CDR1 and CDR2 (germline): LNHDA, SQIVND (reference sequence). Deletions cut 4 bases from V and 2 bases from J, with 9 bases between. The CDR3 extends over 15 amino acids.

The chain couples TRBV18 to TRBJ2-7, with D possibly being TRBD2 (6 bases). The CDR3 covers 16 residues. Germline V gene lookup returns CDR1 KGHSH and CDR2 LQKENI. V was clipped by 3 bases and J by 4 bases, with 19 bases between them. The CDR3 region is CASSPDSGVDGYEQYF. CDR3 bases: TGTGCCAGCTCACCCGACTCGGGAGTCGACGGGTACGAGCAGTACTTC.

The chain recombines TRBV9 with TRBJ2-5; TRBD2 aligns across 11 bases. The CDR3 is 15 amino acids. The trim removed 0 bases at V and 5 bases at J, leaving 3 bases unmatched. Germline V CDR1 and CDR2: SGDLS, YYNGEE. The CDR3 spells CASSVATSGSETQYF. The DNA of the CDR3 is TGTGCCAGCAGCGTAGCCACTAGCGGGAGCGAGACCCAGTACTTC.

V and J are TRBV19 and TRBJ1-1; D might be TRBD1 (6 bases). The CDR3 contains 14 residues. Germline V gives CDR1 LNHDA, CDR2 SQIVND (reference sequence). Trimming shortened V by 7 bases and J by 3 bases, and 15 bases separated the two germline ends. This chain's CDR3 is CASTNEGDHTEAFF. DNA for the CDR3: TGTGCCAGTACGAATGAGGGGGATCACACTGAAGCTTTCTTT.

The chain couples TRBV5-1 to TRBJ2-2; 13 bases map to TRBD2. The CDR3 runs to 17 residues. Germline CDR1 SGHRS, CDR2 YFSETQ. Trimming removed 3 bases from V and 5 bases from J; junction bases left unmatched: 7. The CDR3 DNA follows: TGCGCCAGCAGCTCTTCAGGACTAGCGGGAGAAACCGGGGAGCTGTTTTTT. This translates into CASSSSGLAGETGELFF. The full variable domain, completed using reference TRBV5-1 and TRBJ2-2, is KAGVTQTPRYLIKTRGQQVTLSCSPISGHRSVSWYQQTPGQGLQFLFEYFSETQRNKGNFPGRFSGRQFSNSRSEMNVSTLELGDSALYLCASSSSGLAGETGELFFGEGSRLTVL.